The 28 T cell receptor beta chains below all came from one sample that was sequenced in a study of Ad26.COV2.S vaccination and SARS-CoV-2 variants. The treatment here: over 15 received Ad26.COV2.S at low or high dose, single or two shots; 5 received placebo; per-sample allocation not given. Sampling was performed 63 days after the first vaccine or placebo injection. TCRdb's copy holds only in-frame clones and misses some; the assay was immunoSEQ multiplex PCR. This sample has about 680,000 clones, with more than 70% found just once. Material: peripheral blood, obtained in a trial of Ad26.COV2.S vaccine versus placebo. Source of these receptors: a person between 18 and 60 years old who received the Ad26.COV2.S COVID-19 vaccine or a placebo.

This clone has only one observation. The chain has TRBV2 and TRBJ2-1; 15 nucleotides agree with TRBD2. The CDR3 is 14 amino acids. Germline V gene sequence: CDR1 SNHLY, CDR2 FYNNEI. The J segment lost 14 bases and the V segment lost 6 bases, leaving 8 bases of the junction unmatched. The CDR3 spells CASRRTSGGADKFF. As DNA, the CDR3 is TGTGCCAGCAGGAGGACTAGCGGGGGGGCCGATAAGTTCTTC. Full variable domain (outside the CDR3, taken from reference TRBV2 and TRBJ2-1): EPEVTQTPSHQVTQMGQEVILRCVPISNHLYFYWYRQILGQKVEFLVSFYNNEISEKSEIFDDQFSVERPDGSNFTLKIRSTKLEDSAMYFCASRRTSGGADKFFGPGTRLTVL.

The CDR3 protein is CASSGTAQETQYF. For the CDR3, the DNA is TGTGCCAGCAGTGGGACAGCCCAAGAGACCCAGTACTTC. The rearrangement uses TRBV12-3 or TRBV12-4 and TRBJ2-5, with 7 bases lining up with TRBD1. The CDR3 is made up of 13 amino acids. With V trimmed by 5 bases and J by 1 base, 1 base remained unmatched.

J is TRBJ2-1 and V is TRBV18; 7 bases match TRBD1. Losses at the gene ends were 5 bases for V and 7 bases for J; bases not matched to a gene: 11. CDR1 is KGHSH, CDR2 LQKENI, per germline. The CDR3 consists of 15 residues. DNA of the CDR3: TGTGCCAGCTCAGGGCTGGGACAGCCTGGGAATGAGCAGTTCTTC. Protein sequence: CASSGLGQPGNEQFF.

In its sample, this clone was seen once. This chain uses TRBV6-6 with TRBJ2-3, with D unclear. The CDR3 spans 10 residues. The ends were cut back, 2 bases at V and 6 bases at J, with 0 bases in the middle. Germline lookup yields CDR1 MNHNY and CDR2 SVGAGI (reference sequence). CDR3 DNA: TGTGCCAGCAGTTACGATACGCAGTATTTT. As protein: CASSYDTQYF.

The CDR3 sequence: CASSLPHQGMYTEAFF. DNA for the CDR3: TGTGCCAGCAGCCTACCTCATCAGGGGATGTACACTGAAGCTTTCTTT. The J gene is TRBJ1-1, the V gene TRBV7-8; D might be TRBD1 (6 bases). The V and J ends lost 5 bases and 3 bases respectively, with 19 bases between them. Looked up from germline, CDR1 is SGHVS and CDR2 is FQNEAQ. The CDR3 is 16 residues long.

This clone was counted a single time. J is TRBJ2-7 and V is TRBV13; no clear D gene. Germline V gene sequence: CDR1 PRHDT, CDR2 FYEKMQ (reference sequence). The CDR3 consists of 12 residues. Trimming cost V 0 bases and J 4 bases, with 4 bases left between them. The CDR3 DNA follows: TGTGCCAGCAGCTTAGGCATTTACGAGCAGTACTTC. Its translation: CASSLGIYEQYF.

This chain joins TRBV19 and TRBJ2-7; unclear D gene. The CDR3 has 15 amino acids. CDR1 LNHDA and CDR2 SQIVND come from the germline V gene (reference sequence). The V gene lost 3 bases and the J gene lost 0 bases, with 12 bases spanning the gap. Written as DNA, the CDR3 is TGTGCCAGTAGTATTAGTCTGGCTCCCTCCTACGAGCAGTACTTC. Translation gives CASSISLAPSYEQYF.

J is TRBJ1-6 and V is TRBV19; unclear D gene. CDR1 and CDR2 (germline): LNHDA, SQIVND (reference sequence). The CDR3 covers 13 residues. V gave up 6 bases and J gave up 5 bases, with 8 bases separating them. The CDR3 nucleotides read TGTGCCAGTAGCCAGATTAATAATTCACCCCTCCACTTT. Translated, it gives CASSQINNSPLHF.

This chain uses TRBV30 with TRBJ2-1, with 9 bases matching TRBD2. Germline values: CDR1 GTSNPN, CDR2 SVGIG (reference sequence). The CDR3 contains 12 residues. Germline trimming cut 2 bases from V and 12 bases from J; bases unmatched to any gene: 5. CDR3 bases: TGTGCCTGGAGTCTAGCGGGGATGAGGCAGTTCTTC. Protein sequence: CAWSLAGMRQFF.

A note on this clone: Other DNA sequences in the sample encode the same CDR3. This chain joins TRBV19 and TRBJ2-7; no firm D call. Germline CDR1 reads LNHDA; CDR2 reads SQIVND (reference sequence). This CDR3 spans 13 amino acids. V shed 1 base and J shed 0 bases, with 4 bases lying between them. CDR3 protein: CASSIGSSYEQYF. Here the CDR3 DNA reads TGTGCCAGTAGTATAGGTAGCTCCTACGAGCAGTACTTC. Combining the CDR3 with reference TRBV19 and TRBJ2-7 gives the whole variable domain DGGITQSPKYLFRKEGQNVTLSCEQNLNHDAMYWYRQDPGQGLRLIYYSQIVNDFQKGDIAEGYSVSREKKESFPLTVTSAQKNPTAFYLCASSIGSSYEQYFGPGTRLTVT.

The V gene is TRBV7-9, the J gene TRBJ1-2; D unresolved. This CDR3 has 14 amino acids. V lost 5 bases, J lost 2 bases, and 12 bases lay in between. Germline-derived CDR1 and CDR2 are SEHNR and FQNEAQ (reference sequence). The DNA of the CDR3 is TGTGCCAGCAGCCTTCTTGGGGTAAACTATGGCTACACCTTC. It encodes CASSLLGVNYGYTF. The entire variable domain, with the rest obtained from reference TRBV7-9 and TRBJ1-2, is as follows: DTGVSQNPRHKITKRGQNVTFRCDPISEHNRLYWYRQTLGQGPEFLTYFQNEAQLEKSRLLSDRFSAERPKGSFSTLEIQRTEQGDSAMYLCASSLLGVNYGYTFGSGTRLTVV.

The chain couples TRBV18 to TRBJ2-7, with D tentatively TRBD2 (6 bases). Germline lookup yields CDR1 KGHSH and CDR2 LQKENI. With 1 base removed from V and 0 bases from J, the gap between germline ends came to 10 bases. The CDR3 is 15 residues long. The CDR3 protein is CASSPLTSPSYEQYF. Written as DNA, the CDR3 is TGTGCCAGCTCACCACTCACTAGCCCCTCCTACGAGCAGTACTTC.

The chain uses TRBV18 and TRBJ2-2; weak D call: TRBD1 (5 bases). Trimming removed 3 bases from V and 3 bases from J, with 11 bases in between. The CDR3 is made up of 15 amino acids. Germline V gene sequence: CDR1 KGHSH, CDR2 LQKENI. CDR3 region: CASSPRFRDTGELFF. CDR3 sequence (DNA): TGTGCCAGCTCACCGCGGTTCAGGGACACCGGGGAGCTGTTTTTT.

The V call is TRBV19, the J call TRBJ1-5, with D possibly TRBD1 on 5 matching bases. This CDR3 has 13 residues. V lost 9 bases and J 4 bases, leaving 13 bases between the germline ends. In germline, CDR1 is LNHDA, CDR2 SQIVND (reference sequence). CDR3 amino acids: CASAGGRNQPQHF. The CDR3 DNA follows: TGTGCCAGCGCGGGGGGAAGGAATCAGCCCCAGCATTTT.

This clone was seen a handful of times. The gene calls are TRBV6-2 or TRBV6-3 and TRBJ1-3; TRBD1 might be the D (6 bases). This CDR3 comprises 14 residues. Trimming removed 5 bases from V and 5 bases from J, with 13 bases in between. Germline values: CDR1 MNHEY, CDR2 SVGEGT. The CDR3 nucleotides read TGTGCCAGCAGTACCTTACAGGGAAGAAACACCATATATTTT. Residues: CASSTLQGRNTIYF.

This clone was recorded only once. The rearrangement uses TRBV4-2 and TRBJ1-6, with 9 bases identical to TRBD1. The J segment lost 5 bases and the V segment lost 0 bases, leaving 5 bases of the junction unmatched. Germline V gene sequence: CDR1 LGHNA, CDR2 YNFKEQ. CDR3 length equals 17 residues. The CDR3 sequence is CASSQDAGTGNNSPLHF. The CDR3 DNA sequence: TGTGCCAGCAGCCAAGATGCCGGGACAGGGAATAATTCACCCCTCCACTTT.

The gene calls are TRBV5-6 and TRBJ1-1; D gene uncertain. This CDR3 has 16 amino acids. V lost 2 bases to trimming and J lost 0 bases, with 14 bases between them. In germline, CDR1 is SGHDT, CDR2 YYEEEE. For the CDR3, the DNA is TGTGCCAGCAGCTTAAGGAACGACGGGCTGAACACTGAAGCTTTCTTT. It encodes CASSLRNDGLNTEAFF.

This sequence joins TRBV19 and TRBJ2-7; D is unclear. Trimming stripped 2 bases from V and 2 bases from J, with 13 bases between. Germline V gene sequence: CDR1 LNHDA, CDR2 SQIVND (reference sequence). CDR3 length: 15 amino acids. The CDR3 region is CASSIYRDGPYEQYF. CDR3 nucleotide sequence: TGTGCCAGTAGTATATATCGAGACGGACCCTACGAGCAGTACTTC.

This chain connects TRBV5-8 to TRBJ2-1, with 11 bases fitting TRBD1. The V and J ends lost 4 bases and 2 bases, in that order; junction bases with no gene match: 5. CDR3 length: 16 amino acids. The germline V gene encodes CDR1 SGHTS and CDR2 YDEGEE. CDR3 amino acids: CASSPGTGGTYNEQFF. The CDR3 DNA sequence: TGTGCCAGCAGCCCCGGGACAGGGGGGACCTACAATGAGCAGTTCTTC. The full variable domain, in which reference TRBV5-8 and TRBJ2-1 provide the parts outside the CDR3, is EAGVTQSPTHLIKTRGQQATLRCSPISGHTSVYWYQQALGLGLQFLLWYDEGEERNRGNFPPRFSGRQFPNYSSELNVNALELEDSALYLCASSPGTGGTYNEQFFGPGTRLTVL.

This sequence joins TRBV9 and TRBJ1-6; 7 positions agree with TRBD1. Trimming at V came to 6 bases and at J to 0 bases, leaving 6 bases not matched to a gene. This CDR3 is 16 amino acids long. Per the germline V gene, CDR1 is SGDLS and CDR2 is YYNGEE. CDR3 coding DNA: TGTGCCAGCACCCAGGGGGTGAGCTCCTATAATTCACCCCTCCACTTT. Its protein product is CASTQGVSSYNSPLHF.

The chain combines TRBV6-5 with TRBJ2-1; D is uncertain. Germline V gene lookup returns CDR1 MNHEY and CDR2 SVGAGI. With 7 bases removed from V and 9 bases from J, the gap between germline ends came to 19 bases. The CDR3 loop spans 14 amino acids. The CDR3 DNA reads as TGTGCCAGCAATCCCCACAGATTCCCTTTTGAGCAGTTCTTC. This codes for CASNPHRFPFEQFF.

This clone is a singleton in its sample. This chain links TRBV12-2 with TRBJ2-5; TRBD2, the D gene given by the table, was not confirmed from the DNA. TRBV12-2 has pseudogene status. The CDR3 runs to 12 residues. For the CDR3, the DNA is TGTGCAAGTCGCCGGAGAGGAGGGCACCAGTACTTC. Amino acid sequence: CASRRRGGHQYF.

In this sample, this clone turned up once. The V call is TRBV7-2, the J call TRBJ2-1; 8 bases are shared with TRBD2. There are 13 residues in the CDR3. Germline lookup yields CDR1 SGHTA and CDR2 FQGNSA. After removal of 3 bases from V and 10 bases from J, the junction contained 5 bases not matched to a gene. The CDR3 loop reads CASSFGGGWEQFF. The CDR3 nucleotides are TGTGCCAGCAGCTTTGGCGGGGGGTGGGAGCAGTTCTTC.

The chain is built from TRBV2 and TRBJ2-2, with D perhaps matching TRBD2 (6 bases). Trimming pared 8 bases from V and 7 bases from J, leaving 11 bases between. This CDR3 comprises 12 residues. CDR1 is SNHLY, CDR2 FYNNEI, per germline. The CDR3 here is CASGGIGGELFF. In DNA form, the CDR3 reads TGTGCCAGCGGAGGGATTGGCGGGGAGCTGTTTTTT. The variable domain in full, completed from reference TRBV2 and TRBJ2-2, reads EPEVTQTPSHQVTQMGQEVILRCVPISNHLYFYWYRQILGQKVEFLVSFYNNEISEKSEIFDDQFSVERPDGSNFTLKIRSTKLEDSAMYFCASGGIGGELFFGEGSRLTVL.

Written as DNA, the CDR3 is TGTGCCAGGGAGTGGGACCGAACCTACGAGCAGTACTTC. Amino acid sequence: CAREWDRTYEQYF. The J gene is TRBJ2-7, the V gene TRBV6-5; D possibly uses TRBD1 or TRBD2 (5 bases each). Deletions cut 9 bases from V and 2 bases from J, with 14 bases between. Germline V gene data show CDR1 as MNHEY and CDR2 as SVGAGI. This CDR3 has 13 residues.

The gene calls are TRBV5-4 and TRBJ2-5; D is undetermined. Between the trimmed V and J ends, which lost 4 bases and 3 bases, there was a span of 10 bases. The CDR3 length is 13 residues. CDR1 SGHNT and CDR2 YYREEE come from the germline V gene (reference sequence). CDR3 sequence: CASSHDSEETQYF. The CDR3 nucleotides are TGTGCCAGCAGCCATGACTCCGAAGAGACCCAGTACTTC.

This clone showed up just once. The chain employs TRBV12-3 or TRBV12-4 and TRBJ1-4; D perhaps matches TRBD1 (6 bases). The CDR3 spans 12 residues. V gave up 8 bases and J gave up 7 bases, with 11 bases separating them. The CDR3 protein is CASGTWSEKLFF. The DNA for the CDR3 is TGTGCCAGCGGGACATGGAGTGAAAAACTGTTTTTT.

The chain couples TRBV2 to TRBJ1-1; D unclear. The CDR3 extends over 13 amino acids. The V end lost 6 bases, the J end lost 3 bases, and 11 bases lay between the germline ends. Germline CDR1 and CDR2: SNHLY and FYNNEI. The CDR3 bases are TGTGCCAGCAGAGTAGGATGGGACACTGAAGCTTTCTTT. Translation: CASRVGWDTEAFF. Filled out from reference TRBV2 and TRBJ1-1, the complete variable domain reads EPEVTQTPSHQVTQMGQEVILRCVPISNHLYFYWYRQILGQKVEFLVSFYNNEISEKSEIFDDQFSVERPDGSNFTLKIRSTKLEDSAMYFCASRVGWDTEAFFGQGTRLTVV.